These 10 T cell receptor beta chains originate from one sample sequenced in a study of blood T cell repertoires in COVID-19. The method was immunoSEQ multiplex PCR; TCRdb's version includes in-frame clones alone and lacks a portion of them. The sample records 100,000 or so clones, around 90% being singletons. Material for sequencing was peripheral blood. Receptor source: a man in his fifties or sixties with acute or convalescent COVID-19.

This rearrangement joins TRBV2 to TRBJ1-1; maybe TRBD1 (6 bases). Germline CDR1 and CDR2: SNHLY and FYNNEI. The CDR3 extends over 12 amino acids. The germline V and J ends were trimmed by 11 bases and 3 bases, with 13 bases remaining between them. The CDR3 nucleotides are TGTGCCTCCCAGGGGCAGTACACTGAAGCTTTCTTT. This translates into CASQGQYTEAFF. The full variable domain, in which reference TRBV2 and TRBJ1-1 provide the parts outside the CDR3, is EPEVTQTPSHQVTQMGQEVILRCVPISNHLYFYWYRQILGQKVEFLVSFYNNEISEKSEIFDDQFSVERPDGSNFTLKIRSTKLEDSAMYFCASQGQYTEAFFGQGTRLTVV.

The V and J genes are TRBV4-2 and TRBJ1-1; 7 bases match TRBD1. The V segment lost 0 bases and the J segment 10 bases; nucleotides outside the gene matches: 8. The CDR3 is made up of 14 amino acids. The germline gives CDR1 LGHNA, CDR2 YNFKEQ. The CDR3 nucleotides read TGTGCCAGCAGCCAAGATAGGACAGGCGGTTCAGCTTTCTTT. It translates to CASSQDRTGGSAFF.

The J gene is TRBJ1-3, the V gene TRBV21-1; whether TRBD1, the table's D call, matches the DNA was not checked. TRBV21-1 is recorded as a pseudogene. CDR3 size: 16 residues. The CDR3 loop reads CASSTRTQASGNTIYF. CDR3 DNA: TGTGCCAGCAGCACGAGGACACAAGCCTCTGGAAACACCATATATTTT.

V gene TRBV6-4 combines with J gene TRBJ1-1, with unresolved D. The germline V gene encodes CDR1 MRHNA and CDR2 SNTAGT. V lost 3 bases to trimming and J lost 1 base, with 9 bases between them. There are 14 residues in the CDR3. Written as DNA, the CDR3 is TGTGCCAGCAGTGAAGAGGGTCCGAACACTGAAGCTTTCTTT. The encoded protein is CASSEEGPNTEAFF.

This clone was detected a few times. For the CDR3, the DNA is TGTGCCAGCAGCCCGTACGGGACTGATTCACCCCTCCACTTT. This sequence encodes CASSPYGTDSPLHF. This rearrangement joins TRBV11-2 to TRBJ1-6; D may be TRBD1 (5 bases). Germline V CDR1 and CDR2: SGHAT, FQNNGV. The CDR3 contains 14 residues. With 5 bases removed from V and 8 bases from J, the gap between germline ends came to 13 bases.

This clone appeared once. This chain connects TRBV6-5 to TRBJ2-7, with TRBD1 matching 10 bases. The germline gives CDR1 MNHEY, CDR2 SVGAGI. CDR3 length equals 14 residues. V shed 4 bases, J shed 2 bases, and the junction held 2 bases outside the gene matches. CDR3 residues: CASSSDRGPYEQYF. The CDR3 DNA follows: TGTGCCAGCAGTTCCGACAGGGGGCCCTACGAGCAGTACTTC.

J is TRBJ2-7 and V is TRBV4-3, with 8 positions matching TRBD1. CDR1 LGHNA and CDR2 YSLEER come from the germline V gene. The CDR3 is made up of 15 amino acids. Trimming cost V 4 bases and J 4 bases; bases outside gene matches: 9. The CDR3, as DNA: TGCGCCAGCAGCCTTGTATACAGGGGGTCATACGAGCAGTACTTC. Protein sequence: CASSLVYRGSYEQYF.

DNA of the CDR3: TGTGCCAGCAGCCCCGTCGGTCGGGAGACCCAGTACTTC. As protein: CASSPVGRETQYF. The chain links TRBV5-5 to TRBJ2-5; no clear D gene. The CDR3 loop spans 13 amino acids. Germline-derived CDR1 and CDR2 are SGHKS and YYEKEE (reference sequence). Trimming took off 4 bases at V and 5 bases at J, with 12 bases between the two ends.

The genes are TRBV3-1 (or the pseudogene TRBV3-2) and TRBJ2-5; 8 positions match TRBD1. Germline CDR1 reads LGHDT; CDR2 reads YNNKEL (reference sequence). The CDR3 extends over 15 amino acids. J lost 5 bases, V lost 3 bases, and 8 bases had no gene match. Here the CDR3 reads CASSHTSDREETQYF. CDR3 coding DNA: TGTGCCAGCAGCCACACATCGGACAGGGAGGAGACCCAGTACTTC.

V and J are TRBV2 and TRBJ1-5; 8 nucleotides agree with TRBD1. Trimming at V came to 1 base and at J to 4 bases, leaving 3 bases not matched to a gene. CDR3 length equals 15 residues. CDR1 and CDR2 from the germline V gene are SNHLY and FYNNEI. The CDR3 DNA is TGTGCCAGCAGTGAAGTGTACAGGGGGAATCAGCCCCAGCATTTT. Protein sequence: CASSEVYRGNQPQHF.